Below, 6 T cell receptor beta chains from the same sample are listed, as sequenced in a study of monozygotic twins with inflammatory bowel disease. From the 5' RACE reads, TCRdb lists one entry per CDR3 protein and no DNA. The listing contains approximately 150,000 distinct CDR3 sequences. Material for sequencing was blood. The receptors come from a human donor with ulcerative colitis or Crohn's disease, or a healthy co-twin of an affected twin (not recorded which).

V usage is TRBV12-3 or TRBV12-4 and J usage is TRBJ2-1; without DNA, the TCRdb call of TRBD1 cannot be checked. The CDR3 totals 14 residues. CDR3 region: CASSLFRGDNEQFF.

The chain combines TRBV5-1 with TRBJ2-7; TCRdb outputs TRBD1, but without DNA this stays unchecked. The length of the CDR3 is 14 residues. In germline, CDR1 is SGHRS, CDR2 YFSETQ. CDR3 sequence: CASSYHRGNYEQYF.

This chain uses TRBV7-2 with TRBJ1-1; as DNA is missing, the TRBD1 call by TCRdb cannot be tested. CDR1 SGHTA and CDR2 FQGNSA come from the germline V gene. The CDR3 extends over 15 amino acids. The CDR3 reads CASSQRDRGGTEAFF.

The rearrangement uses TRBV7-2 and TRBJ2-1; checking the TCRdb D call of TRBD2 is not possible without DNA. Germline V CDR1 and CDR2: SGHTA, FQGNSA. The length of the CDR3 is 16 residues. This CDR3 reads CASSLTSGGGQNEQFF.

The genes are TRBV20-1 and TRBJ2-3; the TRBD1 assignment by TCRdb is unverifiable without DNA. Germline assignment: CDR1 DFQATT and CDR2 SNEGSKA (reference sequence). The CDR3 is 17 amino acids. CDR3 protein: CSARPYPKGDGTDTQYF.

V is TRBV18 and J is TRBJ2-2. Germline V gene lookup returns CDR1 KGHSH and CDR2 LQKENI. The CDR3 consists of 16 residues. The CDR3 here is CASSPRTKPNTGELFF.